This T cell receptor beta chain was sequenced for a study of glioma-infiltrating T cells (dated by TCRdb to 2015 to 2016). Turning to the overall study: The low-grade gliomas were WHO grade II oligodendrogliomas or astrocytomas, while the glioblastomas were WHO grade IV tumors sampled at initial diagnosis rather than at recurrent diagnosis. To measure divergence between tissue and blood T-cell populations, each tissue-infiltrating repertoire was compared with the peripheral blood repertoire of the same patient. Three low-grade glioma patients, under ten primary glioblastoma patients and three non-glioma patients contributing non-neoplastic brain tissue were included in the paired cohort. Blood libraries targeted about 4.5- to 11-fold sequencing coverage of about a million peripheral T cells. Before surgery, glioma patients were given dexamethasone for six or fewer days. TCR alpha- and beta-chain repertoires were sequenced from glioma tissue, non-neoplastic brain tissue and matched peripheral blood mononuclear cells. Study-wide findings and limitations: VJ-independent divergence between tissue and blood was below expectation in non-neoplastic patients but above expectation in all gliomas, especially low-grade gliomas. A signature set of shared blood CDR3 motifs marked patients with low tissue-blood divergence and was depleted in highly divergent patients. Small numbers underpinned the group comparisons: several glioblastoma patients, three low-grade glioma patients and three non-neoplastic patients. Very few CDR3 sequences were shared between tissue and blood, attributed to high CDR3 diversity and limited sampling.

The iRepertoire nested amplicon-rescue multiplex PCR (arm-PCR) platform was used to amplify TCR alpha and beta CDR3 regions from RNA. One-step reverse transcription and amplification used about 95-400 ng of tissue mRNA or PBMC total RNA as input. Following bead purification, Illumina adapters were added through a secondary multiplex PCR, and the libraries were then gel-purified between 200 and 400 bp. The libraries contained internal 6-nucleotide barcodes that were used for demultiplexing. Sequencing of libraries was performed on an Illumina MiSeq with 2x220 or 2x250 nucleotide paired-end reads. As for the original processing: FLASH 1.2.11 was used to merge paired reads, and BWA-MEM then aligned the reads to the GRCh37 human genome before TRA and TRB reads were extracted. An IMGT-derived reference of cassette sequences and CDR3 motifs, with pseudogenes included, was used for V and J assignment. Reads were translated in three frames, and productive CDR3s were defined as those with a C...FGXG motif and no stop codons. Clonotypes were defined as unique combinations of V-J cassette pair and CDR3 amino acid sequence. Filtering of reads was based on Hamming distance, with the threshold set by the sequence error rate of each sample in mapped regions. TCRdb passed the public sequencing reads through fastp at Q25 and MiXCR, retaining productive beta sequences. Each CDR3 protein gets just one entry, which takes the most common genes and DNA from the rows behind it. In this record, the V and J calls reflect TCRdb's handling and not the investigators' own analysis. The sample table records 300,000 to 450,000 distinct CDR3 sequences; 41% of these occur just once. 9.5% to 15% of the sample is held by the ten biggest clonotypes.

Concerning this clonotype itself: Which antigen it targets is not known. A read error may produce the germline difference seen at one junction end.

The germline V gene sets CDR1 to MDHEN and CDR2 to SYDVKM. CDR3 length: 17 amino acids, cysteine to phenylalanine. CDR3 DNA only is kept here, 51 bases in frame from base 1. Surgical brain or tumor specimens were cryofrozen in liquid nitrogen immediately after resection, and peripheral blood cells were collected concurrently. The sequenced material came from glioma tissue, nonneoplastic brain tissue, or PBMCs (not recorded which). The receptor chain draws on TRBV28 and TRBJ2-3; perhaps TRBD1 is the D gene, with 7 bases matching. This receptor was taken from a human donor with low-grade glioma or glioblastoma, undergoing nonglioma brain surgery, or in good health (not recorded which). CDR3 protein: CASSTFGWRGRTDMQYF. Read as DNA, the sequence is TGTGCCAGCAGTACCTTCGGTTGGAGGGGGCGGACAGATATGCAGTATTTT. Outside the CDR3, residues come from the reference TRBV28 and TRBJ2-3 proteins, so the full variable domain is: DVKVTQSSRYLVKRTGEKVFLECVQDMDHENMFWYRQDPGLGLRLIYFSYDVKMKEKGDIPEGYSVSREKKERFSLILESASTNQTSMYLCASSTFGWRGRTDMQYFGPGTRLTVL.